These 7 T cell receptor beta chains originate from one sample sequenced in a study of blood T cell repertoires in COVID-19. This table comes from immunoSEQ multiplex PCR, and its TCRdb copy is limited to in-frame clones, with some not included. The sample lists roughly 98,000 clones; approximately 80% were seen once. The sequencing input was peripheral blood. These receptors originate from a human donor in a cohort sampled during active COVID-19.

J is TRBJ2-3 and V is TRBV15; maybe TRBD2 (6 bases). This CDR3 has 16 residues. V was clipped by 0 bases and J by 2 bases, with 12 bases between them. Per the germline V gene, CDR1 is LNHNV and CDR2 is YYDKDF (reference sequence). The CDR3 loop reads CATSRDTGVFTDTQYF. The CDR3 nucleotides read TGTGCCACCAGCAGAGATACGGGGGTCTTCACAGATACGCAGTATTTT.

The rearrangement links TRBV28 to TRBJ1-2; D is unclear. V lost 4 bases, J lost 0 bases, and 9 bases lay in between. Germline lookup yields CDR1 MDHEN and CDR2 SYDVKM. The length of the CDR3 is 14 residues. The CDR3 nucleotides are TGTGCCAGCAGTTCTCTCACAGCTAACTATGGCTACACCTTC. It specifies CASSSLTANYGYTF.

The chain uses TRBV27 and TRBJ2-7; 11 positions match TRBD2. This CDR3 has 16 residues. In germline, CDR1 is MNHEY, CDR2 SMNVEV (reference sequence). Losses at the gene ends were 4 bases for V and 6 bases for J; bases not matched to a gene: 11. CDR3 in amino acids: CASSSYTSGSFVEQYF. CDR3 nucleotides: TGTGCCAGCAGTTCTTATACTAGCGGGAGTTTCGTCGAGCAGTACTTC.

The chain employs TRBV2 and TRBJ1-1; 7 nucleotides match TRBD1. Losses at the gene ends were 8 bases for V and 7 bases for J; bases not matched to a gene: 10. CDR3 length equals 13 residues. Germline V gene lookup returns CDR1 SNHLY and CDR2 FYNNEI. The CDR3 loop reads CASRPEGASEAFF. CDR3 sequence (DNA): TGTGCCAGCCGACCCGAGGGGGCAAGTGAAGCTTTCTTT. Full variable domain (outside the CDR3, taken from reference TRBV2 and TRBJ1-1): EPEVTQTPSHQVTQMGQEVILRCVPISNHLYFYWYRQILGQKVEFLVSFYNNEISEKSEIFDDQFSVERPDGSNFTLKIRSTKLEDSAMYFCASRPEGASEAFFGQGTRLTVV.

This chain uses TRBV3-1 (or the pseudogene TRBV3-2) with TRBJ1-5, with 7 bases lining up with TRBD1. CDR1 is LGHDT, CDR2 YNNKEL, per germline (reference sequence). This CDR3 contains 16 residues. V was pared by 1 base and J by 6 bases, with 9 bases of the junction left unmatched. CDR3 coding DNA: TGTGCCAGCAGCCAAGGATTACAGGGGAAGGGTCAGCCCCAGCATTTT. Its translation: CASSQGLQGKGQPQHF.

In this sample, this clone turned up many times. The chain uses TRBV7-2 and TRBJ1-4, with 11 bases identical to TRBD1. The CDR3 has 17 amino acids. CDR1 is SGHTA and CDR2 is FQGNSA in the germline V gene. J was trimmed by 0 bases and V by 4 bases; bases with no gene match: 4. The CDR3 region has the DNA TGTGCCAGCAGCTCCCGGGACAGGGGGACAACTAATGAAAAACTGTTTTTT. Its translation is CASSSRDRGTTNEKLFF.

This sequence joins TRBV5-7 and TRBJ2-2; D is possibly TRBD1 (7 bases). TRBV5-7 is noted as an ORF with a role that remains uncertain. This CDR3 is built from 17 residues. V was cut by 3 bases and J by 0 bases, with 15 bases left in between. The CDR3 reads CASSSGDSPANTGELFF. The CDR3 nucleotides read TGTGCCAGCAGCTCGGGGGACAGTCCCGCGAACACCGGGGAGCTGTTTTTT.